What follows describes a single T cell receptor (beta chain). No antigen is known for it. V lost 5 bases, J lost 3 bases, and 17 bases lay in between. Germline V gives CDR1 SNHLY, CDR2 FYNNEI. The CDR3 sequence is 16 residues long. Stated treatment: some 20 received Ad26.COV2.S at low or high dose, single or two shots; roughly 5 received placebo; per-sample allocation not given. Specimens were obtained on day 63 following the first vaccine or placebo injection. The data were obtained in a study of Ad26.COV2.S vaccination and SARS-CoV-2 variants. As for the study in general: Of the COV1001 trial arms, the Ad26.COV2.S arm included the donor. Ad26.COV2.S, an intramuscular injection, was given once or twice 56 days apart.

Study observations and caveats: It was reported that spike-specific CD8+ and CD4+ T cell responses were substantially broad after vaccination.

Here immunoSEQ multiplex PCR was the method, and the copy in TCRdb shows in-frame clones only, minus some. This sample yields approximately 480,000 clones, of which around nine tenths are seen a single time; roughly 12% belongs to the top ten. This clonotype was obtained from a person aged 18-60 years who received the Ad26.COV2.S COVID-19 vaccine or a placebo. The rearrangement uses TRBV2 and TRBJ1-3; the D is unclear. Here the sequenced sample was peripheral blood, taken in a trial of Ad26.COV2.S vaccine versus placebo. Here the CDR3 reads CASSRGTPAFGNTIYF. The CDR3 DNA follows: TGTGCCAGCAGTCGAGGTACACCGGCCTTTGGAAACACCATATATTTT.